Following are 13 T cell receptor beta chains from one sample sequenced in a study of cytomegalovirus exposure and HLA in healthy donors. Assay: immunoSEQ multiplex PCR; the TCRdb copy retains only in-frame clones and omits some. The sample contains about 200,000 clones, around 80% of which appear only once. The sequenced sample was PBMCs. The receptor source for this set is a woman in her thirties in good health and CMV-seropositive.

The J gene is TRBJ2-7, the V gene TRBV25-1, with 7 nucleotides matching TRBD2. Trimming removed 4 bases from V and 4 bases from J; junction bases left unmatched: 10. The CDR3 consists of 15 residues. Germline CDR1 MGHDK, CDR2 SYGVNS. The CDR3 nucleotides are TGTGCCAGCAGTGCTAGCGGAGGCCCAAGATACGAGCAGTACTTC. It yields the protein CASSASGGPRYEQYF.

This rearrangement joins TRBV5-1 to TRBJ2-3, with D uncertain. The CDR3 has 13 residues. Trimming stripped 3 bases from V and 2 bases from J, with 7 bases between. Per germline, CDR1 SGHRS and CDR2 YFSETQ. The CDR3 DNA sequence: TGCGCCAGCAGCTATATTCCCACAGATACGCAGTATTTT. Its protein is CASSYIPTDTQYF.

This CDR3 reads CASSERTGPEEKLFF. For the CDR3, the DNA is TGTGCCAGCTCAGAAAGGACAGGGCCCGAAGAAAAACTGTTTTTT. This chain joins TRBV18 and TRBJ1-4; 8 nucleotides align to TRBD1. Germline-derived CDR1 and CDR2 are KGHSH and LQKENI. The CDR3 runs to 15 residues. Trimming cost V 5 bases and J 8 bases; bases outside gene matches: 10. The full variable domain, its missing parts supplied by reference TRBV18 and TRBJ1-4, is NAGVMQNPRHLVRRRGQEARLRCSPMKGHSHVYWYRQLPEEGLKFMVYLQKENIIDESGMPKERFSAEFPKEGPSILRIQQVVRGDSAAYFCASSERTGPEEKLFFGSGTQLSVL.

The chain couples TRBV6-1 to TRBJ1-4, with D perhaps matching TRBD1 (6 bases). This CDR3 has 12 residues. Germline V gene data show CDR1 as MNHNS and CDR2 as SASEGT. Trimming shortened V by 2 bases and J by 13 bases, and 11 bases separated the two germline ends. The CDR3 here is CASSETGQVLFF. In DNA form, the CDR3 reads TGTGCCAGCAGTGAAACGGGACAAGTACTGTTTTTT.

The chain has TRBV18 and TRBJ2-7; 8 bases agree with TRBD1. This CDR3 has 18 amino acids. V lost 4 bases to trimming and J lost 7 bases; unmatched junction nucleotides: 21. CDR1 is KGHSH, CDR2 LQKENI, per germline. The CDR3 region is CASSLQGARPPTSEEQYF. CDR3 sequence (DNA): TGTGCCAGCTCACTTCAGGGGGCGAGGCCACCTACGAGTGAGGAGCAGTACTTC.

V is TRBV21-1 and J is TRBJ2-1; the D call in the table, TRBD1, was not verified against the DNA. TRBV21-1 is tagged as a pseudogene. The CDR3 has 20 amino acids. The CDR3 loop is CASSKGGTGKQADSDNEQFF. As DNA, the CDR3 is TGTGCCAGCAGCAAAGGTGGAACGGGCAAGCAAGCCGACAGCGACAATGAGCAGTTCTTC.

CDR3 region: CASSIDQGAFNGYTF. The CDR3 DNA follows: TGCGCCAGCAGCATCGACCAGGGGGCTTTCAATGGCTACACCTTC. The rearrangement uses TRBV5-1 and TRBJ1-2, with TRBD1 matching 8 bases. The trim removed 4 bases at V and 6 bases at J, leaving 11 bases unmatched. The germline gives CDR1 SGHRS, CDR2 YFSETQ. The CDR3 length is 15 residues.

The chain employs TRBV7-9 and TRBJ1-1; no clear D gene. The V and J ends lost 4 bases and 4 bases respectively, with 7 bases between them. Germline loops: CDR1 SEHNR, CDR2 FQNEAQ (reference sequence). CDR3 length: 12 residues. CDR3 in DNA: TGTGCCAGCAGCTCCAGAGGCACTGAAGCTTTCTTT. This codes for CASSSRGTEAFF.

In the case of this clone: The sample has other DNA sequences that encode this CDR3 too. The chain is built from TRBV29-1 and TRBJ2-3, with D possibly TRBD1 on 5 matching bases. CDR1 SQVTM and CDR2 ANQGSEA come from the germline V gene. The CDR3 sequence is 13 residues long. The V and J ends lost 3 bases and 1 base respectively, with 8 bases between them. CDR3 in DNA: TGCAGCGTTGAGGAAGGGGGCACAGATACGCAGTATTTT. It specifies CSVEEGGTDTQYF.

The CDR3 nucleotides read TGTGCCAGCAGCTTAAGCGGCGGCTACGAGCAGTACTTC. Amino acid sequence: CASSLSGGYEQYF. This rearrangement joins TRBV11-3 to TRBJ2-7, with D perhaps TRBD2 (5 bases). CDR1 is SGHNT and CDR2 is YENEEA in the germline V gene. The CDR3 extends over 13 amino acids. V lost 2 bases and J 3 bases, leaving 8 bases between the germline ends. The entire variable domain, with the rest obtained from reference TRBV11-3 and TRBJ2-7, is as follows: EAGVVQSPRYKIIEKKQPVAFWCNPISGHNTLYWYLQNLGQGPELLIRYENEEAVDDSQLPKDRFSAERLKGVDSTLKIQPAELGDSAVYLCASSLSGGYEQYFGPGTRLTVT.

V and J are TRBV30 and TRBJ2-1, with D maybe TRBD2 (6 bases). The CDR3 covers 15 residues. V lost 8 bases to trimming and J lost 5 bases, with 22 bases between them. Germline lookup yields CDR1 GTSNPN and CDR2 SVGIG (reference sequence). The CDR3 protein is CARARGIAEDNEQFF. The CDR3, as DNA: TGTGCCCGGGCCCGGGGAATAGCGGAGGACAATGAGCAGTTCTTC.

This chain joins TRBV4-1 and TRBJ2-7, with 8 bases that match TRBD1. This CDR3 has 16 amino acids. Unmatched junction bases numbered 16, after V lost 3 bases and J lost 9 bases. Per germline, CDR1 MGHRA and CDR2 YSYEKL. The CDR3 loop is CASSHPDWTGKMWQYF. DNA for the CDR3: TGCGCCAGCAGCCACCCCGACTGGACAGGGAAAATGTGGCAGTACTTC.

The V call is TRBV6-1, the J call TRBJ1-2; the D is unclear. CDR1 and CDR2 (germline): MNHNS, SASEGT. The CDR3 spans 12 residues. Trimming removed 3 bases at V and 7 bases at J, with 9 bases between. CDR3 sequence reads: CASSDSGSGYTF. The CDR3 bases are TGTGCCAGCAGTGATAGTGGGAGTGGCTACACCTTC.